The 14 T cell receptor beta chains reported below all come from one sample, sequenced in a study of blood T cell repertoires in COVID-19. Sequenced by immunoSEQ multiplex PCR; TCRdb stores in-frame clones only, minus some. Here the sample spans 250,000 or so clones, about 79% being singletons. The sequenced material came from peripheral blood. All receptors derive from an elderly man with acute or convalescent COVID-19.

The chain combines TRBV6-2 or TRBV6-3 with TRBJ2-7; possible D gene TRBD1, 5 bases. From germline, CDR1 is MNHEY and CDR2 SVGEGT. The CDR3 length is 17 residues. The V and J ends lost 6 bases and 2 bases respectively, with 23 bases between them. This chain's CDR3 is CASSPTYTGLRTYEQYF. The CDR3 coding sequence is TGTGCCAGCAGCCCTACGTATACAGGTTTGCGGACCTACGAGCAGTACTTC.

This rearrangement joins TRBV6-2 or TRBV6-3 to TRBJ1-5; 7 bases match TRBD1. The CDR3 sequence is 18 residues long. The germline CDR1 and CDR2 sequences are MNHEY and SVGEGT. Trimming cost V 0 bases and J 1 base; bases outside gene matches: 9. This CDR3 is CASSYSGTVLRSNQPQHF. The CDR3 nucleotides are TGTGCCAGCAGTTACTCCGGGACAGTTCTTCGGAGCAATCAGCCCCAGCATTTT.

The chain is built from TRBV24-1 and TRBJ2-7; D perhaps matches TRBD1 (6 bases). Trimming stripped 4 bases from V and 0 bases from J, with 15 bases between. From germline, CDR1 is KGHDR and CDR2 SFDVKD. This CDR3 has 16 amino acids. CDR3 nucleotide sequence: TGTGCCACCAGTGACGGACAGCGGTTGAGCTCCTACGAGCAGTACTTC. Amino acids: CATSDGQRLSSYEQYF.

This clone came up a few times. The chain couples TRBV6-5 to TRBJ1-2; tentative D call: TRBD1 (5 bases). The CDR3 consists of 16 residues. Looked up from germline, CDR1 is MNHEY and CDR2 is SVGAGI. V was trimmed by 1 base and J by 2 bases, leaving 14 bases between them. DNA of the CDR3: TGTGCCAGCAGTTACTTAGGTGCGGGGACCAACTATGGCTACACCTTC. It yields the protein CASSYLGAGTNYGYTF.

This CDR3 is CASSVGTLAEAFF. CDR3 nucleotides: TGTGCCAGCAGCGTAGGGACACTGGCTGAAGCTTTCTTT. The chain links TRBV9 to TRBJ1-1; maybe TRBD1 (5 bases). This CDR3 spans 13 amino acids. V was cut by 0 bases and J by 6 bases, with 9 bases left in between. The V gene's germline CDR1 is SGDLS and CDR2 YYNGEE.

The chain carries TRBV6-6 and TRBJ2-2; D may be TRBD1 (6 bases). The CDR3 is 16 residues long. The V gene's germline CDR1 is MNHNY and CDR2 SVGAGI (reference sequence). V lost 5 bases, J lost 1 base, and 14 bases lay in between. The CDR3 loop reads CASSGTGHQNTGELFF. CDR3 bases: TGTGCCAGCAGTGGCACGGGACACCAGAACACCGGGGAGCTGTTTTTT.

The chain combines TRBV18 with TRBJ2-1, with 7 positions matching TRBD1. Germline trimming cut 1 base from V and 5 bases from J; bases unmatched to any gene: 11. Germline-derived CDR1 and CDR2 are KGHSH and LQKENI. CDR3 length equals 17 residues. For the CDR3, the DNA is TGTGCCAGCTCACCACGAGCAGGGGGAAATAAGGACAATGAGCAGTTCTTC. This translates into CASSPRAGGNKDNEQFF.

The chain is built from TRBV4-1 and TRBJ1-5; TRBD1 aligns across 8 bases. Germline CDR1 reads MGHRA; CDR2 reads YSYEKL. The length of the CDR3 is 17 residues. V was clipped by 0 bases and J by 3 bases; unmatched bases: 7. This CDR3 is CASSQEGQGALNQPQHF. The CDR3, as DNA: TGCGCCAGCAGCCAAGAAGGGCAGGGGGCCCTCAATCAGCCCCAGCATTTT.

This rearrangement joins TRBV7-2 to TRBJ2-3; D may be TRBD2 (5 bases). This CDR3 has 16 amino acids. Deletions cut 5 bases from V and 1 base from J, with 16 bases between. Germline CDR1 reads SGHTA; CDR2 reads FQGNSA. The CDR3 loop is CASSRTGNSGTDTQYF. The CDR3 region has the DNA TGTGCCAGCAGCCGGACTGGTAATTCGGGCACAGATACGCAGTATTTT.

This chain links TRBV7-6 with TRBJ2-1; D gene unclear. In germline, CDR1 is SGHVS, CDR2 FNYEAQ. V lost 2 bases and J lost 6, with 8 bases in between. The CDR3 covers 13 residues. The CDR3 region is CASSLNLANEQFF. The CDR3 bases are TGTGCCAGCAGCTTAAATTTGGCCAATGAGCAGTTCTTC. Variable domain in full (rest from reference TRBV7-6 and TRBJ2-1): GAGVSQSPRYKVTKRGQDVALRCDPISGHVSLYWYRQALGQGPEFLTYFNYEAQQDKSGLPNDRFSAERPEGSISTLTIQRTEQRDSAMYRCASSLNLANEQFFGPGTRLTVL.

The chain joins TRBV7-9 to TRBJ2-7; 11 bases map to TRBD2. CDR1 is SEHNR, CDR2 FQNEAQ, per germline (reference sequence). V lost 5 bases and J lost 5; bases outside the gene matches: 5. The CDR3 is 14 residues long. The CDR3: CASSPLAGGHEQYF. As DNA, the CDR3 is TGTGCCAGCAGCCCTCTAGCGGGGGGCCACGAGCAGTACTTC.

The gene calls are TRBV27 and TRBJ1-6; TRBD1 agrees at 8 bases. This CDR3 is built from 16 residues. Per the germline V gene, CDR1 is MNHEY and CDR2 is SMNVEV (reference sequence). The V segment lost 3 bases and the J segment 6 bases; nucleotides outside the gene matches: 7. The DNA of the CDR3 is TGTGCCAGCAGTTTGGAAAAGACAGGGGCTAATTCACCCCTCCACTTT. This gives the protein CASSLEKTGANSPLHF.

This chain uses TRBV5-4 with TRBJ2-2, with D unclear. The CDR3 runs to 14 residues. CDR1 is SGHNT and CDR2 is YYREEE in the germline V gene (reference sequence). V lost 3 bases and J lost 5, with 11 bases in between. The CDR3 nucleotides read TGTGCCAGCAGCTCTCTTCGCGGAACCGGGGAGCTGTTTTTT. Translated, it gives CASSSLRGTGELFF.

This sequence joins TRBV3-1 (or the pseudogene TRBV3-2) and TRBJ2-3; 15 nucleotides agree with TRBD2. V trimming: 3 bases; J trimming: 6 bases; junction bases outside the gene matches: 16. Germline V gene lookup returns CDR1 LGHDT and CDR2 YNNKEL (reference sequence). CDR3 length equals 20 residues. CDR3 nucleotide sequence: TGTGCCAGCAGCCAGGCTTTACCGGGACTAGCGGGAGGCCCCCGCGATACGCAGTATTTT. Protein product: CASSQALPGLAGGPRDTQYF.